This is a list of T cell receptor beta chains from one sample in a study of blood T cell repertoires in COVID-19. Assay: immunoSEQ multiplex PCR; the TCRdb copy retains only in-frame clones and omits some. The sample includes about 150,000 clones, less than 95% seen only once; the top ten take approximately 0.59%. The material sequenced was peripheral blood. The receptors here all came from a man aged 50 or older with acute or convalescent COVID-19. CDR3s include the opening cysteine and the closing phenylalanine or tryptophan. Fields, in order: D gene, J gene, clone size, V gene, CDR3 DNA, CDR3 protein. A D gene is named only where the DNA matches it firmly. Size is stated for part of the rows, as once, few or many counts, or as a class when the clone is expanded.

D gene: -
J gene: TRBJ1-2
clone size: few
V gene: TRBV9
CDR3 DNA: TGTGCCAGCAGCGTAGGGGGGGACTATGGCTACACCTTC
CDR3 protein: CASSVGGDYGYTF

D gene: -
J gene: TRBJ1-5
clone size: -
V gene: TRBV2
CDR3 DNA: TGTGCCAGCAGTGAAGATCAGGCAGGTAATCAGCCCCAGCATTTT
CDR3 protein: CASSEDQAGNQPQHF

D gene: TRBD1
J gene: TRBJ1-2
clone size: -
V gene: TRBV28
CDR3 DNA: TGTGCCAGCAGTCCGACAGGGGGAGCCTACACCTTC
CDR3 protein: CASSPTGGAYTF

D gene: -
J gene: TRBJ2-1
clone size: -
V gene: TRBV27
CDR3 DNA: TGTGCCAGCAGTGTGGCTCCCTACAATGAGCAGTTCTTC
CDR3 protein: CASSVAPYNEQFF

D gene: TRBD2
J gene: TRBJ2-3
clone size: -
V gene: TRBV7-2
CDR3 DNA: TGTGCCAGCAGCTCGGGACTAGAATATACAGATACGCAGTATTTT
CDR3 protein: CASSSGLEYTDTQYF

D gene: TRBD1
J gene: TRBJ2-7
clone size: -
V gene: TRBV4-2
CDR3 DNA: TGTGCCAGCAGCCAAGGACAGGGTGACTACGAGCAGTACTTC
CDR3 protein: CASSQGQGDYEQYF

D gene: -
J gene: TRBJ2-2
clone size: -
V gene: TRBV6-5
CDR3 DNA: TGTGCCAGCAGTTCCTCCTACGGCACCGGGGAGCTGTTTTTT
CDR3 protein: CASSSSYGTGELFF

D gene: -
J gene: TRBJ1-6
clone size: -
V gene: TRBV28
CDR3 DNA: TGTGCCAGCACCCGAGGGCTGTATAATTCACCCCTCCACTTT
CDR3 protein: CASTRGLYNSPLHF

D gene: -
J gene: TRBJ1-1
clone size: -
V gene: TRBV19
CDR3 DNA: TGTGCCAGTAGTATTAAAGTCGGCACTGAAGCTTTCTTT
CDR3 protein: CASSIKVGTEAFF

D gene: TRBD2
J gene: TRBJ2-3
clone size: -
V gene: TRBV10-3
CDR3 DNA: TGTGCCATCAGTGCCCGGCTAGCGGGGGAAGATACGCAGTATTTT
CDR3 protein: CAISARLAGEDTQYF

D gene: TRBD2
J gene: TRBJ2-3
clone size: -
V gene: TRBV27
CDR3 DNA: TGTGCCAGCAGTTCGGGGGGGGGAGAGGATACGCAGTATTTT
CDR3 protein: CASSSGGGEDTQYF

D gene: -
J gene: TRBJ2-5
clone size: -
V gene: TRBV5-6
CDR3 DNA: TGTGCCAGCAGCTTGGACCGGGAGTCTGGTGAGACCCAGTACTTC
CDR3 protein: CASSLDRESGETQYF

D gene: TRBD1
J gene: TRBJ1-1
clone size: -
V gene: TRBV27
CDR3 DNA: TGTGCCAGCAGTAAGACAGGGGGCGCGACTGAAGCTTTCTTT
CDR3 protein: CASSKTGGATEAFF

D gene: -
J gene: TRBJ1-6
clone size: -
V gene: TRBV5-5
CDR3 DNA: TGTGCCAGCAGCTTGGCCCCAGGTATGGGCTCACCCCTCCACTTT
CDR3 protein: CASSLAPGMGSPLHF

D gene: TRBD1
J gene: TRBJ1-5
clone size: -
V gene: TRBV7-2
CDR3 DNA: TGTGCCAGCAGCTTAAGGGGGACAGGGTTGGGGAATCAGCCCCAGCATTTT
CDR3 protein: CASSLRGTGLGNQPQHF

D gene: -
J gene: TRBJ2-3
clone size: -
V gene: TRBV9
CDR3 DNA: TGTGCCAGCAGCGTAGGTCACAGGTCCACAGATACGCAGTATTTT
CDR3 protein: CASSVGHRSTDTQYF

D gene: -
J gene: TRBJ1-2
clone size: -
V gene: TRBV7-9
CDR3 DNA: TGTGCCAGCAGCTTAGTTCAGGGAGGTAACTATGGCTACACCTTC
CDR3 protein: CASSLVQGGNYGYTF

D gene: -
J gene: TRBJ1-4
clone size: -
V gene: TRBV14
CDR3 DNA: TGTGCCAGCAGCCAAGATGGTGCAGTTAATGAAAAACTGTTTTTT
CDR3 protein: CASSQDGAVNEKLFF

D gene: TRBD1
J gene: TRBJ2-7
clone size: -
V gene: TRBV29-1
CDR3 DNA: TGCAGCGCCCTAGACAGGGTACGGCCCTACGAGCAGTACTTC
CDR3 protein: CSALDRVRPYEQYF

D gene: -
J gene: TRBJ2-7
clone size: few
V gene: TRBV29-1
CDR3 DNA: TGCAGCGTTGGGGGGGGCGACGAGCAGTACTTC
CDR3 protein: CSVGGGDEQYF